A selection of T cell receptor beta chains follows, all from one sample in a study of blood T cell repertoires in COVID-19. Sequencing used immunoSEQ multiplex PCR; TCRdb keeps in-frame clones, though not all of them. The sample contains about 81,000 clones, about 83% of which appear only once. Sequencing was done on a sample of peripheral blood. The receptor set was obtained from an older woman with acute or convalescent COVID-19. The CDR3 runs from the conserved cysteine through the conserved F or W. A D gene is named only where the DNA matches it firmly. The size field is filled for only some rows; it gives once, few, many or a size class.

v_gene: TRBV18; j_gene: TRBJ1-2; abundance: NA; d_gene: NA; len: 15; CDR3nt: TGTGCCAGCTCCCCCCTAGGCCGAGAATCTTATGGCTACACCTTC; CDR3aa: CASSPLGRESYGYTF
v_gene: TRBV6-6; j_gene: TRBJ1-3; abundance: few; d_gene: NA; len: 15; CDR3nt: TGTGCCAGCAGTTACCCGACAGGCTCTGGAAACACCATATATTTT; CDR3aa: CASSYPTGSGNTIYF
v_gene: TRBV5-4; j_gene: TRBJ2-1; abundance: NA; d_gene: TRBD2; len: 14; CDR3nt: TGTGCCAGCAGCTTTCGGAGCGGGAGCAGAGAGCAGTTCTTC; CDR3aa: CASSFRSGSREQFF
v_gene: TRBV27; j_gene: TRBJ1-2; abundance: NA; d_gene: TRBD1; len: 12; CDR3nt: TGTGCCAGCGGGACAGGCAACTATGGCTACACCTTC; CDR3aa: CASGTGNYGYTF
v_gene: TRBV6-5; j_gene: TRBJ2-1; abundance: once; d_gene: TRBD1; len: 12; CDR3nt: TGTGCCAGCAGGGGACAGCTCAATGAGCAGTTCTTC; CDR3aa: CASRGQLNEQFF
v_gene: TRBV27; j_gene: TRBJ2-1; abundance: NA; d_gene: NA; len: 12; CDR3nt: TGTGCCAGCAGTCGGGGGATTAATGAGCAGTTCTTC; CDR3aa: CASSRGINEQFF
v_gene: TRBV7-8; j_gene: TRBJ2-2; abundance: NA; d_gene: NA; len: 17; CDR3nt: TGTGCCAGCAGCTTAGCGGCGGCTAACCGACTCACCGGGGAGCTGTTTTTT; CDR3aa: CASSLAAANRLTGELFF
v_gene: TRBV3-1/TRBV3-2; j_gene: TRBJ1-1; abundance: NA; d_gene: NA; len: 18; CDR3nt: TGTGCCAGCAGCCAAGATTTGCCGGAAAGGGGAAGGAACACTGAAGCTTTCTTT; CDR3aa: CASSQDLPERGRNTEAFF
v_gene: TRBV27; j_gene: TRBJ1-2; abundance: once; d_gene: TRBD1; len: 19; CDR3nt: TGTGCCAGCAATTATCCACTCGGGACAGGGCGCTGGCATAACTATGGCTACACCTTC; CDR3aa: CASNYPLGTGRWHNYGYTF
v_gene: TRBV25-1; j_gene: TRBJ1-1; abundance: once; d_gene: NA; len: 14; CDR3nt: TGTGCCAGCAGTGAAGGGGGGAGGTACACTGAAGCTTTCTTT; CDR3aa: CASSEGGRYTEAFF
v_gene: TRBV19; j_gene: TRBJ1-1; abundance: NA; d_gene: NA; len: 13; CDR3nt: TGTGCCAGTAGTCCCAGTGTGAACACTGAAGCTTTCTTT; CDR3aa: CASSPSVNTEAFF
v_gene: TRBV19; j_gene: TRBJ2-5; abundance: NA; d_gene: TRBD1; len: 13; CDR3nt: TGTGCCAGTAGTAGGACAGGGCAAGAGACCCAGTACTTC; CDR3aa: CASSRTGQETQYF
v_gene: TRBV11-3; j_gene: TRBJ2-3; abundance: once; d_gene: TRBD2; len: 17; CDR3nt: TGTGCCAGCAGCTTCTTCCCTAGACTAGCGGGAGAAGATACGCAGTATTTT; CDR3aa: CASSFFPRLAGEDTQYF
v_gene: TRBV14; j_gene: TRBJ2-1; abundance: once; d_gene: TRBD2; len: 21; CDR3nt: TGTGCCAGCAGCCAAGTGGGGGGCGGACAGGAGCTAGCGGGAGCGAGTGGTGAGCAGTTCTTC; CDR3aa: CASSQVGGGQELAGASGEQFF
v_gene: TRBV7-6; j_gene: TRBJ2-1; abundance: NA; d_gene: TRBD1; len: 14; CDR3nt: TGTGCCAGCAGCTTGTTTCAGGGGGCAGGGGAGCAGTTCTTC; CDR3aa: CASSLFQGAGEQFF
v_gene: TRBV6-1; j_gene: TRBJ1-4; abundance: few; d_gene: TRBD1; len: 19; CDR3nt: TGTGCCAGCAGTGCGAGGACAGGGCTAGGGAGACCAACTAATGAAAAACTGTTTTTT; CDR3aa: CASSARTGLGRPTNEKLFF
v_gene: TRBV19; j_gene: TRBJ2-3; abundance: NA; d_gene: TRBD2; len: 15; CDR3nt: TGTGCCAGTAGTATACTAGCGGGGATGGTAGATACGCAGTATTTT; CDR3aa: CASSILAGMVDTQYF
v_gene: TRBV5-1; j_gene: TRBJ1-5; abundance: NA; d_gene: NA; len: 14; CDR3nt: TGCGCCAGCAGCTTAGAGGGGGTAACTCAGCCCCAGCATTTT; CDR3aa: CASSLEGVTQPQHF
v_gene: TRBV2; j_gene: TRBJ1-2; abundance: NA; d_gene: NA; len: 14; CDR3nt: TGTGCCAGCAGTGCCGAAGCTTCCAACTATGGCTACACCTTC; CDR3aa: CASSAEASNYGYTF
v_gene: TRBV5-4; j_gene: TRBJ2-2; abundance: NA; d_gene: TRBD2; len: 16; CDR3nt: TGTGCCAGCAGCTTGGGACTAGCGCCAGACACCGGGGAGCTGTTTTTT; CDR3aa: CASSLGLAPDTGELFF
v_gene: TRBV7-9; j_gene: TRBJ1-5; abundance: NA; d_gene: NA; len: 15; CDR3nt: TGTGCCAGCAGCTTAGGACAGGCGAGCAATCAGCCCCAGCATTTT; CDR3aa: CASSLGQASNQPQHF
v_gene: TRBV20-1; j_gene: TRBJ2-1; abundance: NA; d_gene: TRBD1; len: 11; CDR3nt: TGCAGTGCTCAGGACAGGCGAGAGCAGTTCTTC; CDR3aa: CSAQDRREQFF
v_gene: TRBV4-1; j_gene: TRBJ1-1; abundance: once; d_gene: TRBD1; len: 18; CDR3nt: TGCGCCAGCAGCCCCAATCCAATGGGACAGCTAATGAACACTGAAGCTTTCTTT; CDR3aa: CASSPNPMGQLMNTEAFF
v_gene: TRBV21-1; j_gene: TRBJ2-5; abundance: NA; d_gene: NA; len: 15; CDR3nt: TGTGCCAGCAGCAGAGGACAGGGGGGAAGAGAGACCCAGTACTTC; CDR3aa: CASSRGQGGRETQYF
v_gene: TRBV5-4; j_gene: TRBJ1-2; abundance: NA; d_gene: TRBD1; len: 18; CDR3nt: TGTGCCAGCAGCTTGGATTCCCAGGTGGGGACAGTGGAGGGGGGCTACACCTTC; CDR3aa: CASSLDSQVGTVEGGYTF
v_gene: TRBV4-1; j_gene: TRBJ1-2; abundance: NA; d_gene: TRBD1; len: 15; CDR3nt: TGCGCCAGCAGCCAAGCCGGGACAGTAATCTATGGCTACACCTTC; CDR3aa: CASSQAGTVIYGYTF
v_gene: TRBV15; j_gene: TRBJ1-4; abundance: NA; d_gene: NA; len: 15; CDR3nt: TGTGCCACCAGCAGAGAAAGGGGGAGAGTTGAAAAACTGTTTTTT; CDR3aa: CATSRERGRVEKLFF
v_gene: TRBV28; j_gene: TRBJ1-2; abundance: NA; d_gene: TRBD1; len: 16; CDR3nt: TGTGCCAGCAGTCCACCGGGACAGGGGGCGCGGGATGGCTACACCTTC; CDR3aa: CASSPPGQGARDGYTF
v_gene: TRBV28; j_gene: TRBJ1-6; abundance: NA; d_gene: TRBD1; len: 14; CDR3nt: TGTGCCAGCTATGCCGGGACAGAGGGTTCACCCCTCCACTTT; CDR3aa: CASYAGTEGSPLHF
v_gene: TRBV7-9; j_gene: TRBJ2-3; abundance: NA; d_gene: TRBD1; len: 15; CDR3nt: TGTGCCAGCAGTTCCAGACAGGGAAATACAGATACGCAGTATTTT; CDR3aa: CASSSRQGNTDTQYF
v_gene: TRBV6-4; j_gene: TRBJ2-1; abundance: NA; d_gene: TRBD2; len: 16; CDR3nt: TGTGCCAGCAGTGAAGTGGTGGGAGGGCCGCGCGGTGAGCAGTTCTTC; CDR3aa: CASSEVVGGPRGEQFF
v_gene: TRBV27; j_gene: TRBJ2-5; abundance: NA; d_gene: NA; len: 15; CDR3nt: TGTGCCAGCAGTTTCCGGGCAGGGTGGGAAGAGACCCAGTACTTC; CDR3aa: CASSFRAGWEETQYF
v_gene: TRBV11-3; j_gene: TRBJ1-3; abundance: once; d_gene: NA; len: 14; CDR3nt: TGTGCCAGCAGCCCCGAGGGATTTGACGGCACCATATATTTT; CDR3aa: CASSPEGFDGTIYF
v_gene: TRBV6-5; j_gene: TRBJ1-2; abundance: NA; d_gene: NA; len: 15; CDR3nt: TGTGCCAGCAGTTACAACGTCCTAGGAGCTATTGGCTACACCTTC; CDR3aa: CASSYNVLGAIGYTF
v_gene: TRBV27; j_gene: TRBJ1-5; abundance: NA; d_gene: NA; len: 15; CDR3nt: TGTGCCAGCAGGGGACTCTCCCGGAGCAATCAGCCCCAGCATTTT; CDR3aa: CASRGLSRSNQPQHF
v_gene: TRBV5-6; j_gene: TRBJ2-3; abundance: NA; d_gene: TRBD2; len: 19; CDR3nt: TGTGCCAGCAGCTTGAGAACCCGGTGGGCTAGCGGGGGGTTAGATACGCAGTATTTT; CDR3aa: CASSLRTRWASGGLDTQYF
v_gene: TRBV19; j_gene: TRBJ2-1; abundance: NA; d_gene: NA; len: 17; CDR3nt: TGTGCCAGTAGTCAGATGGAGGGGAGGGGGGGCTACAATGAGCAGTTCTTC; CDR3aa: CASSQMEGRGGYNEQFF
v_gene: TRBV28; j_gene: TRBJ1-5; abundance: NA; d_gene: TRBD1; len: 14; CDR3nt: TGTGCCAGCAGCCAGACAGGGGAGCGTCAGCCCCAGCATTTT; CDR3aa: CASSQTGERQPQHF
v_gene: TRBV5-1; j_gene: TRBJ2-2; abundance: NA; d_gene: TRBD1; len: 15; CDR3nt: TGCGCCAGCACCAGGGGGCCCCCGGCCACCGGGGAGCTGTTTTTT; CDR3aa: CASTRGPPATGELFF
v_gene: TRBV19; j_gene: TRBJ2-2; abundance: few; d_gene: TRBD1; len: 16; CDR3nt: TGTGCCAGTAGTTCTCCACGGACAGGGACGATCGGGGAGCTGTTTTTT; CDR3aa: CASSSPRTGTIGELFF
v_gene: TRBV27; j_gene: TRBJ1-2; abundance: NA; d_gene: NA; len: 13; CDR3nt: TGTGCCAGCAGCCATACAGGGATCTTAGGCTACACCTTC; CDR3aa: CASSHTGILGYTF
v_gene: TRBV30; j_gene: TRBJ1-1; abundance: once; d_gene: TRBD1; len: 13; CDR3nt: TGTGCCGGGGACAGGGCCATGAACACTGAAGCTTTCTTT; CDR3aa: CAGDRAMNTEAFF
v_gene: TRBV28; j_gene: TRBJ1-6; abundance: NA; d_gene: NA; len: 15; CDR3nt: TGTGCCAGCAGGGCGAGGGCCCTCCCGAATTCACCCCTCCACTTT; CDR3aa: CASRARALPNSPLHF
v_gene: TRBV18; j_gene: TRBJ1-1; abundance: NA; d_gene: NA; len: 17; CDR3nt: TGTGCCAGCTCACCATTGAAGGGGTCAGGGCAAAACACTGAAGCTTTCTTT; CDR3aa: CASSPLKGSGQNTEAFF
v_gene: TRBV4-1; j_gene: TRBJ2-4; abundance: NA; d_gene: NA; len: 16; CDR3nt: TGCGCCAGCAGCCCGACACTCCTTCTAGCCAAAAACATTCAGTACTTC; CDR3aa: CASSPTLLLAKNIQYF
v_gene: TRBV5-1; j_gene: TRBJ2-2; abundance: few; d_gene: TRBD2; len: 18; CDR3nt: TGCGCCAGCAGCTTAGGACTAGCGGGAGTTAGTAGCACCGGGGAGCTGTTTTTT; CDR3aa: CASSLGLAGVSSTGELFF
v_gene: TRBV30; j_gene: TRBJ1-4; abundance: NA; d_gene: NA; len: 14; CDR3nt: TGTGCCTGGTCCAGCAAAGGGGTCGGTGAAAAACTGTTTTTT; CDR3aa: CAWSSKGVGEKLFF
v_gene: TRBV6-5; j_gene: TRBJ1-1; abundance: NA; d_gene: TRBD1; len: 13; CDR3nt: TGTGCCAGCAGCCTCGGGACAGCCCTCGAAGCTTTCTTT; CDR3aa: CASSLGTALEAFF
v_gene: TRBV7-9; j_gene: TRBJ1-5; abundance: NA; d_gene: NA; len: 13; CDR3nt: TGTGCCAGCAGCTTAGCGTCAGGTCAGCCCCAGCATTTT; CDR3aa: CASSLASGQPQHF
v_gene: TRBV6-4; j_gene: TRBJ2-5; abundance: NA; d_gene: NA; len: 13; CDR3nt: TGTGCCAGCAGGGGAGCGGTTCAAGAGACCCAGTACTTC; CDR3aa: CASRGAVQETQYF
v_gene: TRBV18; j_gene: TRBJ1-5; abundance: NA; d_gene: TRBD1; len: 17; CDR3nt: TGTGCCAGCTCACCACCCCCTGACAGGGTGGGGTATCAGCCCCAGCATTTT; CDR3aa: CASSPPPDRVGYQPQHF
v_gene: TRBV7-7; j_gene: TRBJ2-2; abundance: NA; d_gene: TRBD1; len: 17; CDR3nt: TGTGCCAGCAGCTCCAACCCAGGGGGCGCGAACACCGGGGAGCTGTTTTTT; CDR3aa: CASSSNPGGANTGELFF
v_gene: TRBV6-5; j_gene: TRBJ2-1; abundance: NA; d_gene: NA; len: 13; CDR3nt: TGTGCCAGCAGTCCGACTAAAAACAATGAGCAGTTCTTC; CDR3aa: CASSPTKNNEQFF
v_gene: TRBV7-2; j_gene: TRBJ1-1; abundance: NA; d_gene: TRBD1; len: 15; CDR3nt: TGTGCCAGCAGCTTAGACGGGACAGGGGACACTGAAGCTTTCTTT; CDR3aa: CASSLDGTGDTEAFF